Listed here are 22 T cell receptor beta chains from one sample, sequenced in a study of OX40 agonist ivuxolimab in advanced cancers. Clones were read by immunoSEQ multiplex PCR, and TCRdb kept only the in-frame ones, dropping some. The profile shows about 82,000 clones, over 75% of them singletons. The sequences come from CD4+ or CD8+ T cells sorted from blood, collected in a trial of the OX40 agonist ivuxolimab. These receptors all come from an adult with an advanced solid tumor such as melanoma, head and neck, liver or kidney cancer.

The CDR3 bases are TGTGCCAGCAGGGCTAGCGGGGAGGAGACCCAGTACTTC. This codes for CASRASGEETQYF. The rearrangement joins TRBV11-3 to TRBJ2-5; 9 bases agree with TRBD2. V dropped 6 bases and J dropped 5; count of bases not matched to a gene: 4. CDR1 and CDR2 (germline): SGHNT, YENEEA. The CDR3 contains 13 residues. Full variable domain (missing parts from reference TRBV11-3 and TRBJ2-5): EAGVVQSPRYKIIEKKQPVAFWCNPISGHNTLYWYLQNLGQGPELLIRYENEEAVDDSQLPKDRFSAERLKGVDSTLKIQPAELGDSAVYLCASRASGEETQYFGPGTRLLVL.

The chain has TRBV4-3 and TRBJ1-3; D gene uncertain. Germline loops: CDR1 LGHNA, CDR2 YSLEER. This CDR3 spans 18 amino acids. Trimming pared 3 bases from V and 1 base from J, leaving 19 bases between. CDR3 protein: CASSQDALPVFSGNTIYF. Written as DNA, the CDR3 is TGCGCCAGCAGCCAGGACGCTCTACCCGTTTTTTCTGGAAACACCATATATTTT.

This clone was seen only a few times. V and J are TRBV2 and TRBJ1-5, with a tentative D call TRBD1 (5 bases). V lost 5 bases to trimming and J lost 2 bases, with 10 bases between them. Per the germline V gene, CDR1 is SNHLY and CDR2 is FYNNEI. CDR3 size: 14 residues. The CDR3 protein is CASSSGLRNQPQHF. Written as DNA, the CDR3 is TGTGCCAGCAGTTCGGGACTACGCAATCAGCCCCAGCATTTT.

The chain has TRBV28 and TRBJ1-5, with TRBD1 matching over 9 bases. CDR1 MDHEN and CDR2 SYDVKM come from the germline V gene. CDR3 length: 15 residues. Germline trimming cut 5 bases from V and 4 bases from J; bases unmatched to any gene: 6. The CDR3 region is CASSTTGGANQPQHF. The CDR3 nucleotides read TGTGCCAGCAGTACCACAGGGGGCGCAAATCAGCCCCAGCATTTT.

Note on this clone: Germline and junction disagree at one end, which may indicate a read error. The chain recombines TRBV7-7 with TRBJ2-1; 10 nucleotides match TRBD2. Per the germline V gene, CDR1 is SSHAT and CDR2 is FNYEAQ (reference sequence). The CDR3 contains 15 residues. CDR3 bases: TGTGCTAGCAGCCGGACTAGCGGATCCTACAATGAGCAGTTCTTC. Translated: CASSRTSGSYNEQFF.

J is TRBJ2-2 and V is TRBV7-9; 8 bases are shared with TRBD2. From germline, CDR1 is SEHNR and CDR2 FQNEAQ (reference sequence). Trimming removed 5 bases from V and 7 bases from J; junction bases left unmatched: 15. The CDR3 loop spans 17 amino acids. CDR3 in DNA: TGTGCCAGCAGCGCACGGAGGGCTAGCGGGTATAACGGGGAGCTGTTTTTT. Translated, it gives CASSARRASGYNGELFF. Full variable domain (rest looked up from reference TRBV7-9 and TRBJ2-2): DTGVSQNPRHKITKRGQNVTFRCDPISEHNRLYWYRQTLGQGPEFLTYFQNEAQLEKSRLLSDRFSAERPKGSFSTLEIQRTEQGDSAMYLCASSARRASGYNGELFFGEGSRLTVL.

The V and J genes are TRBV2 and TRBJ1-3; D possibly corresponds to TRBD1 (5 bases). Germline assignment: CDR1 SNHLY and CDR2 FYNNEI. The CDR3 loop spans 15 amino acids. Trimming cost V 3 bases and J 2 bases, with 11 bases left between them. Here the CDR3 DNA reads TGTGCCAGCAGTGAGGGGCAGCTTACTGGAAACACCATATATTTT. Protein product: CASSEGQLTGNTIYF.

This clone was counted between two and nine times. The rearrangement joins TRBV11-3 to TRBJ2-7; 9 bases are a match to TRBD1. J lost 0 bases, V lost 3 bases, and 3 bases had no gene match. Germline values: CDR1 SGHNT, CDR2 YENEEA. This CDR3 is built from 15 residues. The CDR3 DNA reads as TGTGCCAGCAGCTTGGGGACAGGGAGCTCCTACGAGCAGTACTTC. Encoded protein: CASSLGTGSSYEQYF.

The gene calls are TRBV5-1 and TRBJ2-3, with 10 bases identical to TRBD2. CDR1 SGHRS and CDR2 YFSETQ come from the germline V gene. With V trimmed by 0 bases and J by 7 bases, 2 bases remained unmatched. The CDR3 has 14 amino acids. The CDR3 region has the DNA TGCGCCAGCAGCTTGGGGACTAGCGGCAATACGCAGTATTTT. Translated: CASSLGTSGNTQYF.

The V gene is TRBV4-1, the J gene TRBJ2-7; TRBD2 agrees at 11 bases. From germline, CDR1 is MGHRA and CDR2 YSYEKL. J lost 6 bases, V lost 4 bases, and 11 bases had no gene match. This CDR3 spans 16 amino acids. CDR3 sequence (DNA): TGCGCCAGCAGCCTACGGTTAGCGGGAGGGTCGGGCGAGCAGTACTTC. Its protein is CASSLRLAGGSGEQYF.

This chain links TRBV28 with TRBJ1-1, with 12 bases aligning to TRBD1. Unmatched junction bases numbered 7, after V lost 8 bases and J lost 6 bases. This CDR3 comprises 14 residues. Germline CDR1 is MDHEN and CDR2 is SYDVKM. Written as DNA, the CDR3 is TGTGCCAGCGGCGCCCGGGACAGGGGGCCTGAAGCTTTCTTT. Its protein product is CASGARDRGPEAFF.

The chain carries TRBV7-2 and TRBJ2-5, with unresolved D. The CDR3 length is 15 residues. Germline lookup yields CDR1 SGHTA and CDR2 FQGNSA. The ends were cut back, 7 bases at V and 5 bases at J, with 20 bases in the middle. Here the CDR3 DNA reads TGTGCCAGCACCAGAAACTCACGTATGGTTGAGACCCAGTACTTC. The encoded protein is CASTRNSRMVETQYF.

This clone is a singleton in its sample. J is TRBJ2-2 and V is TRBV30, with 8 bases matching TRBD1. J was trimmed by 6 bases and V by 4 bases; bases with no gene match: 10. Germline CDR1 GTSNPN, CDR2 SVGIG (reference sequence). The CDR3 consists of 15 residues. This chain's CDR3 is CAWKPQGAFAGELFF. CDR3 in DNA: TGTGCCTGGAAGCCCCAGGGGGCCTTCGCCGGGGAGCTGTTTTTT.

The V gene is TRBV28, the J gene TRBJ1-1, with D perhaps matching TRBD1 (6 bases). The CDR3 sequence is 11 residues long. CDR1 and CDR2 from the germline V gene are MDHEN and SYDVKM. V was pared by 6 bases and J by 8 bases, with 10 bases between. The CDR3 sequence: CASSRTAEAFF. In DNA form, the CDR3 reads TGTGCCAGCAGCCGGACAGCCGAAGCTTTCTTT.

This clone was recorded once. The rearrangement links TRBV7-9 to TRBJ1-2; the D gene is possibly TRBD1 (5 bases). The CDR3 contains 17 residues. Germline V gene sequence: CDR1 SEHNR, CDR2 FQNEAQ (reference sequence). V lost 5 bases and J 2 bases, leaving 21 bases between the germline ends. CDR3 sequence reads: CASSPRLRGTSNYGYTF. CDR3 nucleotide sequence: TGTGCCAGCAGCCCCCGATTGCGGGGGACTTCCAACTATGGCTACACCTTC.

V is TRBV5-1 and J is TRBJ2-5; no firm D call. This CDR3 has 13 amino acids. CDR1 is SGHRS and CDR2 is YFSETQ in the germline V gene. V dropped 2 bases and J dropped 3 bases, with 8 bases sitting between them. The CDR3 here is CASSFFREETQYF. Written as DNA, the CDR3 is TGCGCCAGCAGCTTCTTCAGAGAAGAGACCCAGTACTTC.

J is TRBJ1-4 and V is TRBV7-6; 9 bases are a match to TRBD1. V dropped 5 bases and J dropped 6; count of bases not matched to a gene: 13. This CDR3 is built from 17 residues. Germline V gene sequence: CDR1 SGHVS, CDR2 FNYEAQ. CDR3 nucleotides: TGTGCCAGCAGCCGATCACCCCCGGGACAGGGAGATGAAAAACTGTTTTTT. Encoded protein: CASSRSPPGQGDEKLFF.

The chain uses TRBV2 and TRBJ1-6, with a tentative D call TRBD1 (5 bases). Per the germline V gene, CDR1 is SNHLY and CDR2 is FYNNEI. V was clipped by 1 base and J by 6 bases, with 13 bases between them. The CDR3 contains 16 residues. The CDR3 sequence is CASSEGGGSLNSPLHF. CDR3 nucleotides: TGTGCCAGCAGTGAAGGGGGCGGTTCTCTTAATTCACCCCTCCACTTT.

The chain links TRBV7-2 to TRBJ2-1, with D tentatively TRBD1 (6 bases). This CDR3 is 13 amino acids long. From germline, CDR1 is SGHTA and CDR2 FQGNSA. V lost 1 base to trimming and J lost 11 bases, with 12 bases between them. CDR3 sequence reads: CASSLEGTRQQFF. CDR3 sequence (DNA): TGTGCCAGCAGCTTAGAGGGGACAAGGCAGCAGTTCTTC.

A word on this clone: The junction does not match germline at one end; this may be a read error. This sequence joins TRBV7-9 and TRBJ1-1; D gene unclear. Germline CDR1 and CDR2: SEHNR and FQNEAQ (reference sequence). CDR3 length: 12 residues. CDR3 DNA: TGTGCCAGCACCTTAACGAACACTGAAGCTTTCTTT. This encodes CASTLTNTEAFF.

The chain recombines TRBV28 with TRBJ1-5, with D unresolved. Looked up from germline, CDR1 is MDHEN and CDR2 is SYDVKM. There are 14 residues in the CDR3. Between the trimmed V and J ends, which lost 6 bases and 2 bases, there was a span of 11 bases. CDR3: CASRRFGGNQPQHF. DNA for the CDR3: TGTGCCAGCAGGAGGTTCGGGGGCAATCAGCCCCAGCATTTT.

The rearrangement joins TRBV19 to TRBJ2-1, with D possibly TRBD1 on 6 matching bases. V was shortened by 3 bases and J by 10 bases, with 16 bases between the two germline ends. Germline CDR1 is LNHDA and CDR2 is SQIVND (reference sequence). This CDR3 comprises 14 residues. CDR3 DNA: TGTGCCAGTAGTATTTATCTCTCCAGGGGCGAGCAGTTCTTC. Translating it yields CASSIYLSRGEQFF.